This T cell receptor beta chain emerged from a study of cytomegalovirus exposure and HLA in healthy donors. The PCR employed 60 Vbeta primers together with 13 Jbeta primers. Using immunoSEQ multiplex PCR, the repertoire was profiled, and TCRdb retains in-frame clones only, with some absent. The sample contains 150,000 or so clones, roughly 70% of which appear only once. The sequencing sample was made of PBMCs. This sequence was found in a man between 18 and 35 years old in good health and CMV-seropositive.

CDR3 DNA: TGTGCCAGCACCTCCCCGGGTTCCAACTATGGCTACACCTTC. It is translated as CASTSPGSNYGYTF. The chain recombines TRBV7-9 with TRBJ1-2; D unclear. Trimming removed 7 bases at V and 2 bases at J, with 14 bases between. The CDR3 is made up of 14 amino acids. Germline values: CDR1 SEHNR, CDR2 FQNEAQ (reference sequence).